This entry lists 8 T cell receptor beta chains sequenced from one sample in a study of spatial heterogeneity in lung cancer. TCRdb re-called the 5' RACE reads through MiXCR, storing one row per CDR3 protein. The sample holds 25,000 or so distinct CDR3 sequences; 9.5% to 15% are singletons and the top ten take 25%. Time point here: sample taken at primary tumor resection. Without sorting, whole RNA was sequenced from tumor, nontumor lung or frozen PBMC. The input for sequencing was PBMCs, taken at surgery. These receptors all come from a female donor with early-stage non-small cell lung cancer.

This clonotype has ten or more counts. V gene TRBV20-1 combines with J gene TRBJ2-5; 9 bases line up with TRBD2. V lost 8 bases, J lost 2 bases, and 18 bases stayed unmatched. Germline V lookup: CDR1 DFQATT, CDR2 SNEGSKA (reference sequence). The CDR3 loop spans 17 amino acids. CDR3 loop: CSPNRTPIAGAQETQYF. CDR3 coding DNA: TGCAGTCCCAACCGAACCCCTATAGCGGGAGCACAAGAGACCCAGTACTTC.

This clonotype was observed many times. In DNA form, the CDR3 reads TGTGCCAGCAGCTTAAGCCAGGTCCAGTACTTC. It is translated as CASSLSQVQYF. The chain uses TRBV7-2 and TRBJ2-5, with D unresolved. This CDR3 spans 11 amino acids. Deletions cut 2 bases from V and 10 bases from J, with 8 bases between. Germline loops: CDR1 SGHTA, CDR2 FQGNSA.

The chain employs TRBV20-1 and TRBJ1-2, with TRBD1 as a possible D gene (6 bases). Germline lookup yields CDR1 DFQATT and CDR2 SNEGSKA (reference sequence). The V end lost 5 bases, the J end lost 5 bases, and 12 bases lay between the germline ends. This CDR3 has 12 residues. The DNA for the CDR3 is TGCAGTGCTCTCGACAGGTTTTATGGCTACACCTTC. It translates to CSALDRFYGYTF.

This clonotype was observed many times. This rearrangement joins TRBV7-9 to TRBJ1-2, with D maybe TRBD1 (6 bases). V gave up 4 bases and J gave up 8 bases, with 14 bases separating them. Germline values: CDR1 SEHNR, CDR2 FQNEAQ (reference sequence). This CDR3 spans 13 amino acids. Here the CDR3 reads CASSSDRVRGYTF. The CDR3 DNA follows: TGTGCCAGCAGCTCGGACAGAGTCCGGGGCTACACCTTC.

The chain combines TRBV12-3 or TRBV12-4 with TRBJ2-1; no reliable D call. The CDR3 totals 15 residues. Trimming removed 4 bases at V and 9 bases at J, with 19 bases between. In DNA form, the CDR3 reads TGTGCCAGCAGTTCGCCATCCTTGGGGTATGGTGAGCAGTTCTTC. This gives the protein CASSSPSLGYGEQFF.

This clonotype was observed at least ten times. Written as DNA, the CDR3 is TGTGCCAGCAGCTTAGAGGTCCCCCCCTGGGATGGCTACACCTTC. Amino acids: CASSLEVPPWDGYTF. The chain couples TRBV7-9 to TRBJ1-2; D is uncertain. The CDR3 runs 15 residues. Between the trimmed V and J ends, which lost 1 base and 6 bases, there was a span of 15 bases. The germline CDR1 and CDR2 sequences are SEHNR and FQNEAQ (reference sequence).

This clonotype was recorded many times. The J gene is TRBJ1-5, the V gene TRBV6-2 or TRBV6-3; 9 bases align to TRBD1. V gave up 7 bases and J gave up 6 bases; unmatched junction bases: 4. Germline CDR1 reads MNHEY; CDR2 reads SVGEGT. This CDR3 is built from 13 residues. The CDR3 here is CASTGQGSQPQHF. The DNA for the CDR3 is TGTGCCAGCACCGGACAGGGGTCTCAGCCCCAGCATTTT.

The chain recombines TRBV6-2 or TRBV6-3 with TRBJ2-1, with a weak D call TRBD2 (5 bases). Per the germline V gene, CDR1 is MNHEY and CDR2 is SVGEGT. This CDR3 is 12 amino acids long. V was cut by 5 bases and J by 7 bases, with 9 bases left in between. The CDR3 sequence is CASSPGWNEQFF. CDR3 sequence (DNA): TGTGCCAGCAGTCCGGGGTGGAATGAGCAGTTCTTC.